This TCR beta chain was recorded in a study of graft-versus-host responses after intestinal transplantation. This table comes from immunoSEQ multiplex PCR, and its TCRdb copy is limited to in-frame clones, with some not included. This table holds about 130,000 clones, 80% to 95% found once. Concerning this clone itself: What it recognizes is unknown.

The CDR3 covers 11 residues. The ends were cut back, 8 bases at V and 12 bases at J, with 17 bases in the middle. Germline V gene data show CDR1 as MNHEY and CDR2 as SVGAGI. This sequence was found in a human donor who received an intestinal transplant. The V gene is TRBV6-5, the J gene TRBJ2-7, with D perhaps assigned TRBD1 or TRBD2 (6 bases each). The sequences come from unstimulated CD4+ T cells sorted from spleen or lymph node cells, collected before intestinal transplant. The CDR3 protein is CASFGMGGWYF. As DNA, the CDR3 is TGTGCCAGCTTTGGTATGGGGGGCTGGTACTTC.